This TCR beta chain was obtained from a study of regulatory and conventional T cells in RAG deficiency. Study-wide results and caveats: Control T-cell subsets had markedly higher Shannon entropy and lower Simpson indices than RAG-deficient patients. Omenn patients showed >90% Treg-Tconv overlap and shorter CDR3 lengths. In Omenn syndrome, sorted "Tregs" may be peripherally activated cells.

Using immunoSEQ multiplex PCR, the repertoire was profiled, and TCRdb retains in-frame clones only, with some absent. The sample contains about 19,000 clones, about 87% of which appear only once. This clone was detected only a few times. The target antigen is unknown. The CDR3 is 11 amino acids. Germline CDR1 is MDHEN and CDR2 is SYDVKM. The ends were cut back, 6 bases at V and 7 bases at J, with 10 bases in the middle. Blood CD4+ CD25-high CD127-low regulatory T cells supplied the genomic DNA template. These records were also assigned to another study, of regulatory T cells. That source reports: The primer mix had 52 TRBV and 13 TRBJ primers.

The chain employs TRBV28 and TRBJ2-7; no clear D. The sample was Tregs sorted from blood. The sequence came from a human donor in good health. This CDR3 is CASRGLREQYF. DNA of the CDR3: TGTGCCAGCAGGGGATTGAGGGAGCAGTACTTC. The full variable domain, rest sourced from reference TRBV28 and TRBJ2-7, is DVKVTQSSRYLVKRTGEKVFLECVQDMDHENMFWYRQDPGLGLRLIYFSYDVKMKEKGDIPEGYSVSREKKERFSLILESASTNQTSMYLCASRGLREQYFGPGTRLTVT.